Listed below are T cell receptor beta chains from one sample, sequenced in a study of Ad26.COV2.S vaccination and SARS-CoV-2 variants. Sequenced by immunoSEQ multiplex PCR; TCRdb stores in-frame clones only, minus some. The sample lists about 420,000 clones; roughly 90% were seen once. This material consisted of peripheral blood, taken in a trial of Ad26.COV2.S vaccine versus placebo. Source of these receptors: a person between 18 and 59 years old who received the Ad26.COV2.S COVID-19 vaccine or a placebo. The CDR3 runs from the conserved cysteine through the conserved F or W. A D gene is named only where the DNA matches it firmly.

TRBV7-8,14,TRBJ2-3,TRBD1,CASSYDRAWDTQYF
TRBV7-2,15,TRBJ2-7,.,CASSLGRGGAYEQYF
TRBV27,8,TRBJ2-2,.,CARGELFF
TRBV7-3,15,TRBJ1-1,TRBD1,CASSSGQGRGTEAFF
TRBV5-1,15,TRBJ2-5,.,CASSLAVGVQETQYF
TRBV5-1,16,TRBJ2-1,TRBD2,CASSLIAGATYNEQFF
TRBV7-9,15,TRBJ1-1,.,CASSLVEGPGPEAFF
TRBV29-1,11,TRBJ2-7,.,CSVAGEYEQYF
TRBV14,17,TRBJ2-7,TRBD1,CASSQGGWTGISYEQYF
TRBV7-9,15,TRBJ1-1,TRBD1,CASSLGTGMNTEAFF
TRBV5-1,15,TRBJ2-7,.,CASSLEGRGSYEQYF
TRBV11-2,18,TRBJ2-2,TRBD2,CASSLDPLAGGRTGELFF
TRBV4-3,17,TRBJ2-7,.,CASSQEVSRFRKYEQYF
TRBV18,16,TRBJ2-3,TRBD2,CASSPSPPSGGDTQYF
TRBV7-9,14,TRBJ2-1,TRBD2,CASSRLAQDNEQFF
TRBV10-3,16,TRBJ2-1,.,CAINRVAGEGVNEQFF
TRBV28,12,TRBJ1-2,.,CASSLDVEGYTF
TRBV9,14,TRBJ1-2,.,CASSAGPANYGYTF
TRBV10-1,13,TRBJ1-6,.,CASSEFRNSPLHF
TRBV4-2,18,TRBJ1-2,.,CASSQERVRDGFEYGYTF
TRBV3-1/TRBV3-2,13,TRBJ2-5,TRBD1,CASSLGGWETQYF
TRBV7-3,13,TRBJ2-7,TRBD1,CASSSSGGHEQYF
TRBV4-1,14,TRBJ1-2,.,CASSRPDILDGYTF
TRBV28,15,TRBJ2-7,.,CASSPPLSGKDEQYF
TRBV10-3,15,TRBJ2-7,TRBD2,CAISERGGGSYEQYF
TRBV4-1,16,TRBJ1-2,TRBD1,CASSQARTGISGGYTF
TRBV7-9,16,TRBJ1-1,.,CASSLLPRTKGTEAFF
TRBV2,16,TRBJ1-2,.,CASKWAMVGGNYGYTF
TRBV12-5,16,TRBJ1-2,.,CASARSDDVTNYGYTF
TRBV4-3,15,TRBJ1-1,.,CASSQDRQGHTEAFF
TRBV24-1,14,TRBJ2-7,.,CATSDWRSSYEQYF
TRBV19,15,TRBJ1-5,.,CASSVQGVGNQPQHF
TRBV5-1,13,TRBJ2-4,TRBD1,CASSFGQGNIQYF
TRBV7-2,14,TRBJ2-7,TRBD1,CASSSRTGSYEQYF
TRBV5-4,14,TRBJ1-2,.,CASSLVGEGYGYTF
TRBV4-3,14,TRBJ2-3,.,CASSQGRSPDTQYF
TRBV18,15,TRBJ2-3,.,CASSPQSTSTDTQYF
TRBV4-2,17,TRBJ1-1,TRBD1,CASSQVQGDSMNTEAFF
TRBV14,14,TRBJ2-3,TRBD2,CASSPRLAGDTQYF
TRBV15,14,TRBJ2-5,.,CATSSQGFMETQYF
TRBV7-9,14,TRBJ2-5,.,CASSFPANQETQYF
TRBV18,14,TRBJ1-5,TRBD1,CASSDRGSNQPQHF
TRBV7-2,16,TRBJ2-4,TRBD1,CASSLVGRGRGNIQYF
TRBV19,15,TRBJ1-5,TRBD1,CASSIGTGFNQPQHF
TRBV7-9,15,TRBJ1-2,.,CASSLDSRRNYGYTF
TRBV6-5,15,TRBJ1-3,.,CASSPDSATGNTIYF
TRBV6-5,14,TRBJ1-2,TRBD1,CASSQGAGLYGYTF
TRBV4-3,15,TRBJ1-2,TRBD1,CASSQDRTGVDGYTF
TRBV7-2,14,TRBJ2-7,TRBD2,CASSAGSGVREQYF
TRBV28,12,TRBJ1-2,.,CASYRIFDGYTF
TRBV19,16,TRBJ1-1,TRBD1,CASSIPDRGVNTEAFF